What follows are 10 T cell receptor beta chains derived from one specimen sequenced in a study of cytomegalovirus exposure and HLA in healthy donors. The PCR had 60 Vbeta and 13 Jbeta primers. Repertoires were generated with immunoSEQ multiplex PCR, while TCRdb's copy carries only in-frame clones and drops some. In all, the sample yields about 210,000 clones. What was sequenced was PBMCs. The receptors stem from a young woman in good health and CMV-seropositive.

The CDR3 loop is CASSGASGLYEQYF. In DNA, the CDR3 is TGTGCCAGCTCAGGTGCTAGCGGACTATACGAGCAGTACTTC. This chain links TRBV18 with TRBJ2-7; 7 bases are shared with TRBD2. This CDR3 is 14 amino acids long. Per germline, CDR1 KGHSH and CDR2 LQKENI. V was clipped by 5 bases and J by 4 bases; unmatched bases: 8.

The CDR3 nucleotides read TGTGCCAGCAGTGAGAAGGACAGCCGGAGGTTCGGCTCCTACGAGCAGTACTTC. Protein: CASSEKDSRRFGSYEQYF. V and J are TRBV6-1 and TRBJ2-7; tentatively, D is TRBD1 (6 bases). Germline V gene data show CDR1 as MNHNS and CDR2 as SASEGT. Trimming shortened V by 3 bases and J by 0 bases, and 21 bases separated the two germline ends. This CDR3 region has 18 residues.

The chain recombines TRBV11-2 with TRBJ1-3; D may be TRBD1 (5 bases). The CDR3 totals 14 residues. Germline-derived CDR1 and CDR2 are SGHAT and FQNNGV. The V and J ends lost 3 bases and 4 bases respectively, with 10 bases between them. The CDR3: CASSLGGTGNTIYF. In DNA form, the CDR3 reads TGTGCCAGCAGCTTGGGAGGGACGGGAAACACCATATATTTT.

The chain joins TRBV19 to TRBJ1-4; possibly TRBD1 for D (5 bases). The CDR3 sequence is 15 residues long. Germline V gives CDR1 LNHDA, CDR2 SQIVND (reference sequence). V shed 4 bases and J shed 10 bases, with 19 bases lying between them. The CDR3 DNA follows: TGTGCCAGTAGTACAAAACGGGGGAGCGGGGGAAAACTGTTTTTT. As protein: CASSTKRGSGGKLFF. Variable domain in full (rest from reference TRBV19 and TRBJ1-4): DGGITQSPKYLFRKEGQNVTLSCEQNLNHDAMYWYRQDPGQGLRLIYYSQIVNDFQKGDIAEGYSVSREKKESFPLTVTSAQKNPTAFYLCASSTKRGSGGKLFFGSGTQLSVL.

The CDR3 DNA follows: TGTGCCAGCAGTTCACCGACTAGCCGGCACAATGAGCAGTTCTTC. Protein sequence: CASSSPTSRHNEQFF. This chain joins TRBV27 and TRBJ2-1, with TRBD2 identical over 7 bases. Germline V gene lookup returns CDR1 MNHEY and CDR2 SMNVEV (reference sequence). This CDR3 has 15 amino acids. V lost 4 bases and J lost 5; bases outside the gene matches: 8.

For the CDR3, the DNA is TGTGCCAGCAGCCCGACTAGCGGACCCTACTACGAGCAGTACTTC. This encodes CASSPTSGPYYEQYF. V is TRBV7-2 and J is TRBJ2-7; 9 bases fit TRBD2. Looked up from germline, CDR1 is SGHTA and CDR2 is FQGNSA. The trim removed 5 bases at V and 3 bases at J, leaving 8 bases unmatched. The CDR3 is made up of 15 amino acids.

The rearrangement joins TRBV28 to TRBJ1-2, with no clear D. Trimming removed 7 bases from V and 6 bases from J, with 12 bases in between. This CDR3 spans 12 amino acids. CDR1 MDHEN and CDR2 SYDVKM come from the germline V gene. CDR3 residues: CASIFGENGYTF. The CDR3, as DNA: TGTGCCAGCATCTTTGGAGAAAATGGCTACACCTTC.

The V call is TRBV28, the J call TRBJ2-7; tentatively, D is TRBD1 (5 bases). This CDR3 comprises 14 residues. V was trimmed by 2 bases and J by 1 base, leaving 9 bases between them. CDR1 MDHEN and CDR2 SYDVKM come from the germline V gene. CDR3 protein: CASSLTPGSYEQYF. The CDR3 nucleotides read TGTGCCAGCAGTTTAACGCCAGGGTCCTACGAGCAGTACTTC.

The CDR3 loop is CASSYKSGQPQHF. The CDR3 DNA follows: TGTGCCAGCAGTTACAAATCGGGTCAGCCCCAGCATTTT. The genes are TRBV27 and TRBJ1-5; no clear D. Germline-derived CDR1 and CDR2 are MNHEY and SMNVEV (reference sequence). V was pared by 4 bases and J by 6 bases, with 10 bases between. This CDR3 is 13 amino acids long.

This sequence joins TRBV18 and TRBJ1-3; no reliable D call. The CDR3 spans 15 residues. V lost 3 bases and J lost 4, with 13 bases in between. Germline V gene data show CDR1 as KGHSH and CDR2 as LQKENI. The CDR3 DNA sequence: TGTGCCAGCTCACCGTATATCGCGAGCGGAAACACCATATATTTT. Translation gives CASSPYIASGNTIYF. The variable domain in full, with the rest retrieved from reference TRBV18 and TRBJ1-3, is NAGVMQNPRHLVRRRGQEARLRCSPMKGHSHVYWYRQLPEEGLKFMVYLQKENIIDESGMPKERFSAEFPKEGPSILRIQQVVRGDSAAYFCASSPYIASGNTIYFGEGSWLTVV.